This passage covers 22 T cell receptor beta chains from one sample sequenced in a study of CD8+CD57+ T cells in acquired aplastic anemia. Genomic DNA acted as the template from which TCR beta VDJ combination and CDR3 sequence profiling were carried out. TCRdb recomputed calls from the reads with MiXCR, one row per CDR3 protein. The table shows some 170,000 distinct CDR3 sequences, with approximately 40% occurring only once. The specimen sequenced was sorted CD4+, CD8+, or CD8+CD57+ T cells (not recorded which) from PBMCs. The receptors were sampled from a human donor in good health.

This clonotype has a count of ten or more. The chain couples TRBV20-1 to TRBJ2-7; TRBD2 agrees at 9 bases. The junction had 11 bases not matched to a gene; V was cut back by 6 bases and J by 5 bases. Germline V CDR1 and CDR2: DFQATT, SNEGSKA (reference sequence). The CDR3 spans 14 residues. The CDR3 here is CSAERREGPHEQYF. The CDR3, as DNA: TGCAGTGCCGAGCGGCGGGAGGGCCCCCACGAGCAGTACTTC.

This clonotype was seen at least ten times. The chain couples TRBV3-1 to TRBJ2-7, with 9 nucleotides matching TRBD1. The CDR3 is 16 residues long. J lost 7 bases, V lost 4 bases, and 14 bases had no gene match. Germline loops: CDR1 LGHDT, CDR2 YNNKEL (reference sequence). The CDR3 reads CASSPRTGQGRWEQYF. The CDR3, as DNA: TGTGCCAGCAGCCCGAGAACGGGACAGGGCCGGTGGGAGCAGTACTTC.

The CDR3 DNA sequence: TGTGCCTCCGACAGGGGCCTAGAGGGCGGGGAGCTGTTTTTT. Translating it yields CASDRGLEGGELFF. The rearrangement links TRBV24-1 to TRBJ2-2, with TRBD1 identical over 8 bases. Germline V gene lookup returns CDR1 KGHDR and CDR2 SFDVKD. J lost 7 bases, V lost 12 bases, and 12 bases had no gene match. The CDR3 has 14 amino acids.

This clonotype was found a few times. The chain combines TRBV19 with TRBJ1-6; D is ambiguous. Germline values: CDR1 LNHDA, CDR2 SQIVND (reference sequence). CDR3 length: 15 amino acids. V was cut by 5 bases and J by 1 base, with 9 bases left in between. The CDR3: CASSSEGSYNSPLHF. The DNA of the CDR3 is TGTGCCAGTAGTTCCGAGGGTTCCTATAATTCACCCCTCCACTTT.

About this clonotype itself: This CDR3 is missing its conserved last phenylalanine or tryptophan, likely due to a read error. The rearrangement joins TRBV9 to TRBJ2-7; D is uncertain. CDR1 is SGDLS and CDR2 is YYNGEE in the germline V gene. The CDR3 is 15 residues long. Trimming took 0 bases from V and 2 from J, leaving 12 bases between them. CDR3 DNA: TGTGCCAGCAGCGTAGGTGGGGTTGGGGCCTACGAGCAGTACCTC. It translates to CASSVGGVGAYEQYL.

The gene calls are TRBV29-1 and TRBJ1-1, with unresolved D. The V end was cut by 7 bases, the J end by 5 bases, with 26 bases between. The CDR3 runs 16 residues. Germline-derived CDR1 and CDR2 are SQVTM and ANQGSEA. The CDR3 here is CSGSHGSEGSGTEAFF. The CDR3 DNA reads TGCAGCGGCAGCCACGGCAGTGAGGGCAGTGGAACTGAAGCTTTCTTT.

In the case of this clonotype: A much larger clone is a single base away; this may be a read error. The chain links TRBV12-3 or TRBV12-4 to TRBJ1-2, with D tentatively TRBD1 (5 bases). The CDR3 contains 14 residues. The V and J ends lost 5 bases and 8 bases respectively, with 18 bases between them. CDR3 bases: TGTGCCAGCAGTCCAGGGAAAGGGCGGTTGGGCTACACCTTC. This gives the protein CASSPGKGRLGYTF.

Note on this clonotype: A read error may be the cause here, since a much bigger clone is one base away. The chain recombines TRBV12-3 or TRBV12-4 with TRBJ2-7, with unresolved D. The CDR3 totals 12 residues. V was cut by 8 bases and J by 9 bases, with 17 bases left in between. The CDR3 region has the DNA TGTGCCAGCTCCGGCCCTCGGGTCAGGCAGTACTTC. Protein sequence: CASSGPRVRQYF.

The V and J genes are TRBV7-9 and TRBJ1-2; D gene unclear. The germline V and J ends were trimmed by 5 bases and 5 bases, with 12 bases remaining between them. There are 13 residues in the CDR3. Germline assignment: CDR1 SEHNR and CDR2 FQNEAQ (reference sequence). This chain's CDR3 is CASSPALGYGYTF. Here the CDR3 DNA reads TGTGCCAGCAGCCCCGCGCTGGGGTATGGCTACACCTTC.

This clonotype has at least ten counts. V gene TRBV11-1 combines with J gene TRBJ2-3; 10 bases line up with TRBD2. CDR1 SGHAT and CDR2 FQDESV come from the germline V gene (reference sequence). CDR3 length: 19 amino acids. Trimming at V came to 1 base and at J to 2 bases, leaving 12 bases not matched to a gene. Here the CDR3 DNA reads TGTGCCAGCAGCTTAGGGACGGCTAGCGGGGGTGCCATCACAGATACGCAGTATTTT. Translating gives CASSLGTASGGAITDTQYF.

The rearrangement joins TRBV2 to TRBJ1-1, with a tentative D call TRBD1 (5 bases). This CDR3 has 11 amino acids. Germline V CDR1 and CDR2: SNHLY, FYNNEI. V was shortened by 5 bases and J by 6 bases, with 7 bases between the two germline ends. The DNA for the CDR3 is TGTGCCAGCAGTCAGGGAGCTGAAGCTTTCTTT. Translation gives CASSQGAEAFF.

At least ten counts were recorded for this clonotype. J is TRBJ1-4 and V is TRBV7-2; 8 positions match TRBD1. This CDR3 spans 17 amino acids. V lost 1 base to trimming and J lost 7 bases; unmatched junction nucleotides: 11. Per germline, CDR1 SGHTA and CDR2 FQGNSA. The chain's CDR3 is CASSLGRQGRVGEKLFF. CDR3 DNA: TGTGCCAGCAGCTTAGGCCGACAGGGGAGGGTCGGTGAAAAACTGTTTTTT.

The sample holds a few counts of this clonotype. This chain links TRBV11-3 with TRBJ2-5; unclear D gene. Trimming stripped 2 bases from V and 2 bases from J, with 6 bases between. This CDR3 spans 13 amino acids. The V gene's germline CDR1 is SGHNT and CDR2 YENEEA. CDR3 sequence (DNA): TGTGCCAGCAGCTTATCCCATCAAGAGACCCAGTACTTC. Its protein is CASSLSHQETQYF.

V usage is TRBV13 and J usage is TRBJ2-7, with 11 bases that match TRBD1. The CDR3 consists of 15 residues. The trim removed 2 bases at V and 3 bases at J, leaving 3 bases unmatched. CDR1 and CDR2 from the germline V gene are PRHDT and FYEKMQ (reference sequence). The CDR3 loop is CASSLKGQGDYEQYF. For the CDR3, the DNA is TGTGCCAGCAGCTTAAAGGGACAGGGGGACTACGAGCAGTACTTC.

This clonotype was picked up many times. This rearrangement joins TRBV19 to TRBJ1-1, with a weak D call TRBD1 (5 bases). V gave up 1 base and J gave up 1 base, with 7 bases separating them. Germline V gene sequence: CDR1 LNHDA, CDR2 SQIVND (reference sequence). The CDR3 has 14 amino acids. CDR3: CASSIGGTNTEAFF. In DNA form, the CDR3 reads TGTGCCAGTAGTATAGGGGGGACGAACACTGAAGCTTTCTTT.

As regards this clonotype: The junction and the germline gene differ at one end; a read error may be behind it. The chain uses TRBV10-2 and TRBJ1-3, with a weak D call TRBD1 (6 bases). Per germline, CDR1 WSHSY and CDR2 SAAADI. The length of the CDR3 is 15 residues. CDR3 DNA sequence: TGTGCTAGTGCCTCCGGACAGAACTCTGGAGACACCATATATTTT. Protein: CASASGQNSGDTIYF.

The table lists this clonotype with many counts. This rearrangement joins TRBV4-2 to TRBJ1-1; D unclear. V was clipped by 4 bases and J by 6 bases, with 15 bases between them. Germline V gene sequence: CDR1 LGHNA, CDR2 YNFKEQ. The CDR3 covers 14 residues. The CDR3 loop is CASSLAKQPAEAFF. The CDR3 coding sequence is TGTGCCAGCAGCCTGGCCAAGCAACCCGCTGAAGCTTTCTTT.

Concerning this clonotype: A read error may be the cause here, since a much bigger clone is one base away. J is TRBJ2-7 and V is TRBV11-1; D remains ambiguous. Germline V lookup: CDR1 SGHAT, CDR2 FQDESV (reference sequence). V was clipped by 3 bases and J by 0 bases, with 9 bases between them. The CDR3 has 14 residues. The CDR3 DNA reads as TGTGCCAGCAGCTTTCGGGTGAGCTCCTACGAGCAGTACTTC. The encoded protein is CASSFRVSSYEQYF.

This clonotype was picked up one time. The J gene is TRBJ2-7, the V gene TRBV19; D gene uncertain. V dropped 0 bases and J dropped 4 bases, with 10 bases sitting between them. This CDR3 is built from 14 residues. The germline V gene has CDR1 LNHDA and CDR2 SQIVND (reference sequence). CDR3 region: CASSIDGFGYEQYF. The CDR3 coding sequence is TGTGCCAGTAGTATAGACGGGTTCGGGTACGAGCAGTACTTC.

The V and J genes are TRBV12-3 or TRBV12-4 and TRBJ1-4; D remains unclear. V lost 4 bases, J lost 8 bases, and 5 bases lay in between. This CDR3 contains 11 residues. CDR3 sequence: CASSWIEKLFF. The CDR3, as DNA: TGTGCCAGCAGTTGGATCGAAAAACTGTTTTTT.

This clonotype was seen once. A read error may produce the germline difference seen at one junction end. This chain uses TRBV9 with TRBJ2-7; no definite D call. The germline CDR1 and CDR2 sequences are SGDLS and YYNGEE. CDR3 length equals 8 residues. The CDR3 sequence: CASSVNTF. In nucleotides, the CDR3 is TGTGCCAGCAGCGTAAACACCTTC.

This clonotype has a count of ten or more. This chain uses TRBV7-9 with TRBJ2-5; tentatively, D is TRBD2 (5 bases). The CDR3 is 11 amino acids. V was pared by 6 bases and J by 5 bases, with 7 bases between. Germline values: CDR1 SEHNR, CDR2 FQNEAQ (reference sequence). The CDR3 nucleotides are TGTGCCAGCAGTTCGGGGGAGACCCAGTACTTC. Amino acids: CASSSGETQYF.